These 15 T cell receptor beta chains share one sample of origin, sequenced in a study of blood T cell repertoires in COVID-19 (dated by TCRdb to 2020 to 2021). The protocol used for the library was the immunoSEQ multiplex PCR assay. TCRdb retrieved this table from immuneACCESS and kept in-frame rearrangements only. Not all clones are present; in checked studies, unresolved V genes account for under half, and no reason is known for the remainder. The sample table holds roughly 41,000 clones, of which over 80% were seen once. The top ten hold approximately 40% of the sample. The sequenced sample consisted of peripheral blood. Receptors were obtained from a woman of 80 years or more with acute or convalescent COVID-19.

The chain recombines TRBV6-2 or TRBV6-3 with TRBJ2-2, with 8 nucleotides matching TRBD1. Unmatched junction bases numbered 11, after V lost 4 bases and J lost 7 bases. The germline CDR1 and CDR2 sequences are MNHEY and SVGEGT. CDR3 length equals 16 residues. The CDR3 is CASSSPGQVRLGELFF. The CDR3, as DNA: TGTGCCAGCAGTTCCCCGGGACAGGTTCGACTCGGGGAGCTGTTTTTT.

A single count supports this clone. This chain joins TRBV19 and TRBJ1-2; D perhaps matches TRBD1 (6 bases). Trimming shortened V by 4 bases and J by 7 bases, and 13 bases separated the two germline ends. This CDR3 comprises 13 residues. Germline-derived CDR1 and CDR2 are LNHDA and SQIVND (reference sequence). The CDR3 DNA follows: TGTGCCAGTAGTACCACAGGGAGGGCTGGCTACACCTTC. As protein: CASSTTGRAGYTF.

This chain links TRBV3-1 (or the pseudogene TRBV3-2) with TRBJ1-6; D remains ambiguous. The CDR3 has 14 residues. The V gene lost 0 bases and the J gene lost 14 bases, with 14 bases spanning the gap. The germline CDR1 and CDR2 sequences are LGHDT and YNNKEL (reference sequence). The CDR3 DNA reads as TGTGCCAGCAGCCAAGAGTTGTCCGGTCGAACCCTCCACTTT. Translating it yields CASSQELSGRTLHF.

This chain links TRBV5-8 with TRBJ1-2, with 9 nucleotides matching TRBD1. The CDR3 length is 15 residues. The V segment lost 0 bases and the J segment 2 bases; nucleotides outside the gene matches: 2. The germline CDR1 and CDR2 sequences are SGHTS and YDEGEE. The CDR3 loop reads CASSLGDRDNYGYTF. The CDR3 DNA sequence: TGTGCCAGCAGCTTGGGGGACAGGGACAACTATGGCTACACCTTC.

The chain couples TRBV5-4 to TRBJ1-6; 9 positions agree with TRBD1. From germline, CDR1 is SGHNT and CDR2 YYREEE (reference sequence). V shed 4 bases and J 7 bases; nucleotides not matched to a gene: 12. CDR3 size: 17 residues. CDR3 DNA: TGTGCCAGCAGCCGAGACTCCCCGGGACAGGGAAATTCACCCCTCCACTTT. It translates to CASSRDSPGQGNSPLHF. Drawing the rest from reference TRBV5-4 and TRBJ1-6, the complete variable domain is ETGVTQSPTHLIKTRGQQVTLRCSSQSGHNTVSWYQQALGQGPQFIFQYYREEENGRGNFPPRFSGLQFPNYSSELNVNALELDDSALYLCASSRDSPGQGNSPLHFGNGTRLTVT.

The V call is TRBV7-3, the J call TRBJ2-3; 8 positions agree with TRBD1. V dropped 4 bases and J dropped 4; count of bases not matched to a gene: 4. The germline V gene has CDR1 SGHTA and CDR2 FQGTGA. The CDR3 extends over 14 amino acids. For the CDR3, the DNA is TGTGCCAGCAGCTCCGGACAGGGCGCAGATACGCAGTATTTT. Amino acids: CASSSGQGADTQYF.

This clone was seen a handful of times. The chain employs TRBV29-1 and TRBJ2-3, with D perhaps TRBD2 (5 bases). CDR1 is SQVTM and CDR2 is ANQGSEA in the germline V gene. The CDR3 runs 12 residues. Trimming took 5 bases from V and 4 from J, leaving 10 bases between them. CDR3 coding DNA: TGCAGCGTTATCCTAGCTTCAGATACGCAGTATTTT. It specifies CSVILASDTQYF.

The genes are TRBV2 and TRBJ2-5; D might be TRBD2 (5 bases). Germline CDR1 SNHLY, CDR2 FYNNEI. Trimming pared 8 bases from V and 1 base from J, leaving 17 bases between. The CDR3 has 15 residues. For the CDR3, the DNA is TGTGCCAGCTCGTTGGGGAGCGGATTCCAAGAGACCCAGTACTTC. Residues: CASSLGSGFQETQYF.

This chain joins TRBV6-5 and TRBJ1-5, with D possibly matching TRBD1 (6 bases). The CDR3 loop spans 14 amino acids. Trimming removed 8 bases from V and 4 bases from J, with 15 bases in between. The V gene's germline CDR1 is MNHEY and CDR2 SVGAGI. CDR3 nucleotide sequence: TGTGCCAGCGCCTTCAGGGGAAGGAATCAGCCCCAGCATTTT. This codes for CASAFRGRNQPQHF.

This clone showed up just once. V and J are TRBV4-1 and TRBJ1-4, with D tentatively TRBD1 (5 bases). Trimming cost V 1 base and J 9 bases, with 18 bases left between them. CDR1 and CDR2 (germline): MGHRA, YSYEKL. The CDR3 sequence is 16 residues long. CDR3 in DNA: TGCGCCAGCAGCCAAGGGTGGGGGGTCGGTCTGCAAAAACTGTTTTTT. This gives the protein CASSQGWGVGLQKLFF.

The CDR3 nucleotides are TGTGCCATCAGTGACCCGACAGGGCAAGGCTACACCTTC. Its translation is CAISDPTGQGYTF. The chain combines TRBV10-3 with TRBJ1-2; 7 bases align to TRBD1. The germline V gene encodes CDR1 ENHRY and CDR2 SYGVKD. This CDR3 region has 13 residues. The V segment lost 3 bases and the J segment 8 bases; nucleotides outside the gene matches: 6.

This clone was counted once. The chain combines TRBV9 with TRBJ2-7, with D possibly being TRBD1 (6 bases). V lost 4 bases to trimming and J lost 3 bases, with 14 bases between them. The germline V gene encodes CDR1 SGDLS and CDR2 YYNGEE. The CDR3 consists of 14 residues. The DNA of the CDR3 is TGTGCCAGCAGCCCACAGGGTGGGCTCTACGAGCAGTACTTC. It codes for CASSPQGGLYEQYF.

As DNA, the CDR3 is TGTGCCAGCTACAGGGTTCTCGGAGAAAAACTGTTTTTT. It specifies CASYRVLGEKLFF. This sequence joins TRBV12-3 or TRBV12-4 and TRBJ1-4, with TRBD1 as a possible D gene (6 bases). This CDR3 contains 13 residues. V dropped 8 bases and J dropped 8 bases, with 15 bases sitting between them.

V gene TRBV15 combines with J gene TRBJ2-7; D gene uncertain. Germline V gene lookup returns CDR1 LNHNV and CDR2 YYDKDF (reference sequence). The CDR3 sequence is 14 residues long. V lost 1 base and J lost 1, with 8 bases in between. DNA for the CDR3: TGTGCCACCAGCAGAGCAGGTGTTTCCTACGAGCAGTACTTC. Translation: CATSRAGVSYEQYF. The variable domain in full, completed from reference TRBV15 and TRBJ2-7, reads DAMVIQNPRYQVTQFGKPVTLSCSQTLNHNVMYWYQQKSSQAPKLLFHYYDKDFNNEADTPDNFQSRRPNTSFCFLDIRSPGLGDTAMYLCATSRAGVSYEQYFGPGTRLTVT.

The V and J genes are TRBV3-1 (or the pseudogene TRBV3-2) and TRBJ2-5; 15 positions agree with TRBD2. The CDR3 runs to 17 residues. Germline lookup yields CDR1 LGHDT and CDR2 YNNKEL (reference sequence). V shed 4 bases, J shed 5 bases, and the junction held 8 bases outside the gene matches. In DNA form, the CDR3 reads TGTGCCAGCAGCCCCACCGGGACTAGCGGGGGGTTTGAGACCCAGTACTTC. Encoded protein: CASSPTGTSGGFETQYF.